These 15 T cell receptor beta chains came from one sample sequenced in a study of T cells after yellow fever vaccination. TCRdb independently ran MiXCR on the 5' RACE reads; one entry per CDR3 protein. This table holds 120,000 or so distinct CDR3 sequences, 8.9% found once. The source was CD8+ T cells sorted from PBMCs, collected on the day of the yellow fever booster vaccination. The receptor source for this set is a man younger than 30 who received the YFV17D yellow fever vaccine.

This clonotype was observed a few times. V gene TRBV4-3 combines with J gene TRBJ1-1; tentative D call: TRBD1 (6 bases). The CDR3 is 16 residues long. V lost 0 bases and J lost 2, with 13 bases in between. CDR1 is LGHNA, CDR2 YSLEER, per germline. This CDR3 reads CASSQDRGHRNTEAFF. The CDR3 bases are TGCGCCAGCAGCCAAGATAGGGGACACAGAAACACTGAAGCTTTCTTT.

This clonotype has more than one count but fewer than ten. The chain recombines TRBV12-3 or TRBV12-4 with TRBJ2-5; D is unresolved. This CDR3 is 13 amino acids long. V shed 3 bases and J shed 2 bases, with 7 bases lying between them. Here the CDR3 reads CASSFRLQETQYF. DNA for the CDR3: TGTGCCAGCAGTTTCCGTTTGCAAGAGACCCAGTACTTC.

This sequence joins TRBV27 and TRBJ2-7, with 9 bases fitting TRBD1. The CDR3 length is 14 residues. The V gene end was trimmed by 5 bases and the J gene end by 1 base; junction bases not matched to a gene: 3. Germline CDR1 is MNHEY and CDR2 is SMNVEV (reference sequence). The CDR3 spells CASSRGTGSYEQYV. The CDR3 DNA reads TGTGCCAGCAGTAGAGGGACAGGGTCCTACGAGCAGTACGTC.

The gene calls are TRBV7-9 and TRBJ2-3, with D possibly TRBD2 on 6 matching bases. From germline, CDR1 is SEHNR and CDR2 FQNEAQ (reference sequence). The V gene lost 5 bases and the J gene lost 2 bases, with 20 bases spanning the gap. The CDR3 spans 17 residues. The CDR3: CASSPPYSSELTDTQYF. The CDR3 DNA reads TGTGCCAGCAGCCCGCCTTACTCTAGCGAGCTCACAGATACGCAGTATTTT.

V is TRBV20-1 and J is TRBJ2-2; D gene ambiguous. This CDR3 region has 17 residues. CDR1 is DFQATT and CDR2 is SNEGSKA in the germline V gene (reference sequence). V lost 4 bases to trimming and J lost 2 bases, with 20 bases between them. In DNA, the CDR3 is TGCAGTGCTAAAGGGCCCCTAGGTCTCCGCAACACCGGGGAGCTGTTTTTT. Encoded protein: CSAKGPLGLRNTGELFF.

This chain uses TRBV20-1 with TRBJ2-1; 8 bases align to TRBD2. Germline lookup yields CDR1 DFQATT and CDR2 SNEGSKA (reference sequence). V lost 4 bases and J lost 4; bases outside the gene matches: 6. This CDR3 region has 14 residues. The CDR3 reads CSAKSGGGYNEQFF. In nucleotides, the CDR3 is TGCAGTGCTAAAAGCGGGGGCGGATACAATGAGCAGTTCTTC.

This clonotype has ten or more counts. This chain uses TRBV5-1 with TRBJ2-7; 9 positions match TRBD1. The CDR3 length is 14 residues. Looked up from germline, CDR1 is SGHRS and CDR2 is YFSETQ. V lost 5 bases to trimming and J lost 6 bases; unmatched junction nucleotides: 9. This CDR3 is CASSWGQGLGEQYF. As DNA, the CDR3 is TGCGCCAGCAGTTGGGGACAGGGCCTTGGCGAGCAGTACTTC.

Remarks on this clonotype: A junction end diverges from the germline sequence, so it may reflect a read error. The rearrangement links TRBV10-3 to TRBJ2-3; D is uncertain. The CDR3 extends over 12 amino acids. Looked up from germline, CDR1 is ENHRY and CDR2 is SYGVKD. The DNA for the CDR3 is TGTGCCCTCAGGACCACCACAGATACGCAGTATTTT. Translation: CALRTTTDTQYF.

This clonotype was detected a few times. The gene calls are TRBV11-2 and TRBJ1-1; D remains ambiguous. V was clipped by 9 bases and J by 6 bases, with 20 bases between them. The CDR3 covers 14 residues. Germline loops: CDR1 SGHAT, CDR2 FQNNGV. The CDR3, as DNA: TGTGCCAGTTTAAGTGGCCCCGGGAGCTCTGAAGCTTTCTTT. As protein: CASLSGPGSSEAFF.

This clonotype appeared a few times. The V gene is TRBV6-1, the J gene TRBJ1-1; no definite D call. This CDR3 has 11 amino acids. V shed 9 bases and J shed 7 bases, with 12 bases lying between them. Germline CDR1 MNHNS, CDR2 SASEGT. CDR3 residues: CASIGGLEAFF. CDR3 bases: TGTGCCAGTATAGGAGGACTTGAAGCTTTCTTT.

The rearrangement joins TRBV6-5 to TRBJ2-1, with D perhaps TRBD1 (6 bases). Germline CDR1 MNHEY, CDR2 SVGAGI. The CDR3 is made up of 15 amino acids. V was clipped by 0 bases and J by 8 bases, with 14 bases between them. This CDR3 reads CASSYSTAGADEQFF. The DNA for the CDR3 is TGTGCCAGCAGTTACTCGACGGCAGGGGCGGATGAGCAGTTCTTC.

In this sample, this clonotype turned up a few times. The rearrangement uses TRBV9 and TRBJ2-7; 7 bases are shared with TRBD2. This CDR3 comprises 14 residues. CDR1 and CDR2 from the germline V gene are SGDLS and YYNGEE. The V segment lost 3 bases and the J segment 0 bases; nucleotides outside the gene matches: 3. CDR3 amino acids: CASSGTGGSYEQYF. CDR3 nucleotides: TGTGCCAGCAGCGGAACGGGGGGCTCCTACGAGCAGTACTTC.

This clonotype was detected a few times. V is TRBV30 and J is TRBJ2-7, with TRBD1 identical over 7 bases. The CDR3 is 14 residues long. Germline CDR1 reads GTSNPN; CDR2 reads SVGIG (reference sequence). The trim removed 1 base at V and 5 bases at J, leaving 8 bases unmatched. The CDR3: CAWSGDRVKDEQYF. The CDR3 DNA reads TGTGCCTGGAGTGGAGACAGGGTCAAGGACGAGCAGTACTTC. The full variable domain, rest sourced from reference TRBV30 and TRBJ2-7, is SQTIHQWPATLVQPVGSPLSLECTVEGTSNPNLYWYRQAAGRGLQLLFYSVGIGQISSEVPQNLSASRPQDRQFILSSKKLLLSDSGFYLCAWSGDRVKDEQYFGPGTRLTVT.

This clonotype appeared a few times. V usage is TRBV29-1 and J usage is TRBJ2-1; 9 bases are shared with TRBD2. The ends lost 4 bases at V and 5 bases at J; junction bases unmatched: 6. This CDR3 comprises 14 residues. The germline V gene has CDR1 SQVTM and CDR2 ANQGSEA. The CDR3 bases are TGCAGCGTTGTCGGAACTAGCGGGCACAATGAGCAGTTCTTC. Protein sequence: CSVVGTSGHNEQFF.

The chain couples TRBV3-1 to TRBJ1-2; tentative D call: TRBD1 (5 bases). The V gene's germline CDR1 is LGHDT and CDR2 YNNKEL (reference sequence). V was pared by 4 bases and J by 4 bases, with 16 bases between. This CDR3 has 15 residues. The chain's CDR3 is CASSLGQAITYGYTF. DNA of the CDR3: TGTGCCAGCAGCCTGGGGCAGGCGATCACCTATGGCTACACCTTC.